A single TCR beta chain is shown here with its context. Survey-level TCR beta sequencing used the immunoSEQ assay. Profiling relied on immunoSEQ multiplex PCR, and the TCRdb table lists in-frame clones only, not all of them. The table has roughly 68,000 clones, just over 90% seen once; the top ten hold roughly 4.6%. This CDR3 spans 15 amino acids. Trimming removed 0 bases from V and 3 bases from J; junction bases left unmatched: 1. Germline CDR1 and CDR2: MNHEY and SVGAGI. Sample: PBMCs. This sequence was found in a man aged 35-49 years with rheumatoid arthritis. The chain uses TRBV6-5 and TRBJ2-4, with 8 bases that match TRBD2. The CDR3 here is CASSYSGRGKNIQYF. DNA for the CDR3: TGTGCCAGCAGTTACTCCGGGAGGGGCAAAAACATTCAGTACTTC.